This T cell receptor beta chain comes out of a study of lymphopenia after photon versus proton radiotherapy. Overall study findings and caveats: Proton therapy kept repertoires fairly stable, unlike photons, which gained effector/memory cells. Only patients who died were analyzed for survival; proton advantage is unproven. Post-nadir diversity loss with photons came from oligoclonal expansion, particularly CD8+ Temra cells.

With regard to this clone: Its target is unknown.

The table came from immunoSEQ multiplex PCR; TCRdb's copy has only in-frame clones and leaves some out. This sample yields tens of thousands of clones, of which around 84% are seen a single time; around a tenth belongs to the top ten. The CDR3 runs to 14 residues. The V end was cut by 6 bases, the J end by 6 bases, with 16 bases between. Germline V gene data show CDR1 as SNHLY and CDR2 as FYNNEI. The chain has TRBV2 and TRBJ2-3; TRBD1 or TRBD2 may be the D gene (5 bases each). This TCR derives from a woman in her 70s with pancreatic cancer. Some clones in this sample may be carry-over from other donors' samples. Here the sequenced sample was peripheral blood, taken from a patient treated with proton-based radiotherapy. The CDR3: CASSRDGRRDTQYF. Here the CDR3 DNA reads TGTGCCAGCAGCCGGGACGGGCGCCGGGATACGCAGTATTTT. The variable domain in full, completed from reference TRBV2 and TRBJ2-3, reads EPEVTQTPSHQVTQMGQEVILRCVPISNHLYFYWYRQILGQKVEFLVSFYNNEISEKSEIFDDQFSVERPDGSNFTLKIRSTKLEDSAMYFCASSRDGRRDTQYFGPGTRLTVL.